A single sample gave rise to the 9 T cell receptor gamma chains below, sequenced in a study of γδ T cells in repeated Plasmodium falciparum infection. Flow sorting of PBMC yielded separate Vgamma9/Vdelta2+ and Vdelta2-negative gammadelta T cell populations for bulk repertoire analysis. TCRdb reanalysed the multiplex PCR reads with CATT. The data contain 13,000 to 15,000 gamma-chain clones, 1.6% of them singletons. The source material was gamma-delta T cells from blood. These receptors were obtained from a pool of human donors (malaria-infected and uninfected, not separated).

The table lists this clone with many counts. This sequence is one base from a far larger clone and is likely a read error. The sample has other DNA sequences that encode this CDR3 too. The chain recombines TRGV4 with TRGJ1 or TRGJ2. This CDR3 has 11 amino acids. Germline values: CDR1 EGSTGY, CDR2 YDSYTSSV. CDR3 sequence reads: CATWTSDKKLF. CDR3 DNA: TGTGCCACCTGGACTTCGGATAAGAAGCTCTTT.

This clone was observed at least ten times. It is likely a read error: a sequence one base away is far more abundant. In the same sample, other DNA sequences code for this CDR3. The V gene is TRGV9; the J gene was not called. The germline CDR1 and CDR2 sequences are GITISATS and ISYDGTV (reference sequence). CDR3 length equals 11 residues. CDR3 sequence reads: CALWVALKKLF. In DNA form, the CDR3 reads TGTGCCTTGTGGGTTGCCTTAAAGAAACTCTTC.

This clone was seen ten or more times. A read error likely explains this, since a far larger clone differs by one base. Other DNA sequences in the sample encode the same CDR3. V and J are TRGV9 and TRGJ1 or TRGJ2. Per the germline V gene, CDR1 is GITISATS and CDR2 is ISYDGTV (reference sequence). Germline trimming cut 5 bases from V and 0 bases from J; bases unmatched to any gene: 7. This CDR3 has 14 amino acids. CDR3 DNA: TGTGCCTTGTGGGGTGATTCGAATTATTATAAGAAACTCTTT. As protein: CALWGDSNYYKKLF.

This clone showed up just a few times. A read error likely explains why the TCRdb protein, taken from a much larger clone, differs from this DNA's translation at residue 5; the protein shown is translated from the DNA. The chain is built from TRGV9 and TRGJ1 or TRGJ2. Here the J gene came from matching the DNA to germline, since TCRdb omits it. This CDR3 is 12 amino acids long. CDR1 GITISATS and CDR2 ISYDGTV come from the germline V gene (reference sequence). J gave up 7 bases and V 5 bases, and 8 bases lay outside the gene matches. The CDR3 region is CALWGEGYKKLF. In DNA, the CDR3 is TGTGCCTTGTGGGGAGAGGGGTATAAGAAACTCTTT.

This clone was seen ten or more times. TCRdb's listed protein matches a much larger clone and diverges from this DNA's translation at residue 5, likely through a read error; the protein shown comes from the DNA. The chain combines TRGV9 with TRGJP. Looked up from germline, CDR1 is GITISATS and CDR2 is ISYDGTV (reference sequence). CDR3 length: 15 amino acids. Trimming took 5 bases from V and 11 from J; bases not matched to a gene: 9. This CDR3 is CALWGAGLGKKIKVF. The DNA of the CDR3 is TGTGCCTTGTGGGGGGCGGGGCTGGGCAAAAAAATCAAGGTATTT.

This clone was counted ten times or more. TCRdb records a much larger clone's protein for this DNA, with a difference at residue 13 that likely arises from a read error; the protein given is the translation of the DNA. This chain connects TRGV9 to TRGJP. The J gene, left out of TCRdb, was set here by checking the DNA against germline. Germline loops: CDR1 GITISATS, CDR2 ISYDGTV (reference sequence). The CDR3 sequence is 17 residues long. The CDR3 DNA reads as TGTGCCTTGTGGGAGGTCCCAAAAGAGTTGGGCAAAAGAATCAAGGTATTT. Protein sequence: CALWEVPKELGKRIKVF.

Notes on this clone: Since a far larger clone is one base different, this is likely a read error. This sample includes further DNA sequences coding for the same CDR3. The chain uses TRGV9 and TRGJ1 or TRGJ2. Here the J gene was assigned by germline matching of the DNA, as TCRdb has none. Germline CDR1 and CDR2: GITISATS and ISYDGTV (reference sequence). This CDR3 has 11 residues. CDR3 in amino acids: CALWEVRMKLF. DNA for the CDR3: TGCGCCTTGTGGGAGGTGAGGATGAAACTCTTT.

This clone was counted only a few times. This likely came from a read error, as a far larger clone is one base away. This CDR3 is also generated by other DNA sequences in the sample. J is TRGJP and V is TRGV9. TCRdb is silent on the J gene; assignment here came from matching the DNA to germline. Germline assignment: CDR1 GITISATS and CDR2 ISYDGTV (reference sequence). The length of the CDR3 is 17 residues. Written as DNA, the CDR3 is TGTGCCTTGTGGGAGGTGAAGGCCAAGTTAGGCAAAAAAATCAAGGTATTT. It translates to CALWEVKAKLGKKIKVF.

Regarding this clone: The protein TCRdb gives is from a much larger clone and does not agree with this DNA's translation at residue 10, likely a read error; the protein shown here comes from the DNA. J is TRGJ1 or TRGJ2 and V is TRGV9. This CDR3 is built from 13 residues. Germline CDR1 and CDR2: GITISATS and ISYDGTV (reference sequence). Here the CDR3 reads CALWDADYYRKLF. The DNA of the CDR3 is TGTGCCTTGTGGGACGCGGATTATTATAGGAAACTCTTT.